The 29 T cell receptor beta chains given below trace back to one sample, sequenced in a study of blood T cell repertoires in COVID-19. Profiling relied on immunoSEQ multiplex PCR, and the TCRdb table lists in-frame clones only, not all of them. The data hold about 240,000 clones, with roughly 85% observed a single time. Specimen: peripheral blood. These receptors were obtained from a woman under 30 with acute or convalescent COVID-19.

The chain carries TRBV3-1 (or the pseudogene TRBV3-2) and TRBJ1-3, with D perhaps TRBD1 (5 bases). Germline CDR1 and CDR2: LGHDT and YNNKEL (reference sequence). V gave up 1 base and J gave up 4 bases, with 17 bases separating them. The CDR3 length is 17 residues. The DNA for the CDR3 is TGTGCCAGCAGCCAAGGTTTGCCTGGCGGGACGGGAAACACCATATATTTT. This sequence encodes CASSQGLPGGTGNTIYF.

J is TRBJ2-3 and V is TRBV27; 7 nucleotides match TRBD1. Trimming cost V 3 bases and J 1 base; bases outside gene matches: 1. The germline gives CDR1 MNHEY, CDR2 SMNVEV (reference sequence). The CDR3 sequence is 14 residues long. The CDR3 region is CASSFDRGTDTQYF. DNA of the CDR3: TGTGCCAGCAGTTTTGACAGGGGCACAGATACGCAGTATTTT.

The rearrangement links TRBV6-5 to TRBJ1-2; possible D gene TRBD1, 5 bases. V was shortened by 2 bases and J by 4 bases, with 8 bases between the two germline ends. Germline V gene sequence: CDR1 MNHEY, CDR2 SVGAGI. The CDR3 runs to 13 residues. CDR3 bases: TGTGCCAGCAGTTACCAGGGTGGCTATGGCTACACCTTC. Its protein is CASSYQGGYGYTF.

J is TRBJ1-2 and V is TRBV19, with 7 bases identical to TRBD1. The CDR3 totals 15 residues. Germline CDR1 is LNHDA and CDR2 is SQIVND (reference sequence). V lost 4 bases to trimming and J lost 2 bases; unmatched junction nucleotides: 7. CDR3 amino acids: CASSTQGGPNYGYTF. Written as DNA, the CDR3 is TGTGCCAGTAGTACCCAGGGGGGTCCCAACTATGGCTACACCTTC.

The J gene is TRBJ2-7, the V gene TRBV5-1; TRBD2 is a possible D gene (5 bases). The CDR3 totals 14 residues. Germline loops: CDR1 SGHRS, CDR2 YFSETQ. The V end was cut by 2 bases, the J end by 0 bases, with 9 bases between. This CDR3 reads CASSFWESSYEQYF. Here the CDR3 DNA reads TGCGCCAGCAGCTTTTGGGAGAGCTCCTACGAGCAGTACTTC.

The chain uses TRBV2 and TRBJ1-2, with 7 bases matching TRBD1. The germline gives CDR1 SNHLY, CDR2 FYNNEI. This CDR3 is 13 amino acids long. The J segment lost 8 bases and the V segment lost 6 bases, leaving 9 bases of the junction unmatched. The CDR3 protein is CASSPDRTWGYTF. CDR3 nucleotides: TGTGCCAGCAGCCCGGACAGGACGTGGGGCTACACCTTC.

The rearrangement links TRBV5-1 to TRBJ2-5; TRBD1 might be the D (5 bases). The CDR3 loop spans 16 amino acids. The germline V gene has CDR1 SGHRS and CDR2 YFSETQ. Deletions cut 2 bases from V and 1 base from J, with 15 bases between. The CDR3 DNA reads as TGCGCCAGCAGCTTTGGGTCGTTGGACATCCAAGAGACCCAGTACTTC. Translated: CASSFGSLDIQETQYF.

The gene calls are TRBV10-2 and TRBJ1-5, with a possible D match to TRBD1 (5 bases). CDR1 is WSHSY, CDR2 SAAADI, per germline. CDR3 length: 15 residues. V was trimmed by 2 bases and J by 0 bases, leaving 8 bases between them. CDR3 coding DNA: TGCGCCAGCAGTGAGGACAGCTATAGCAATCAGCCCCAGCATTTT. This gives the protein CASSEDSYSNQPQHF.

The rearrangement joins TRBV9 to TRBJ2-1, with D perhaps TRBD2 (6 bases). CDR1 and CDR2 (germline): SGDLS, YYNGEE. The CDR3 sequence is 14 residues long. Trimming removed 0 bases from V and 6 bases from J, with 10 bases in between. CDR3 bases: TGTGCCAGCAGCGTAGTCGGGAGCTCCAATGAGCAGTTCTTC. Its translation is CASSVVGSSNEQFF.

Only one count was recorded for this clone. This chain connects TRBV6-6 to TRBJ2-1; TRBD2 matches at 7 bases. V was pared by 5 bases and J by 9 bases, with 19 bases of the junction left unmatched. The CDR3 has 17 residues. Looked up from germline, CDR1 is MNHNY and CDR2 is SVGAGI (reference sequence). CDR3 nucleotide sequence: TGTGCCAGCAGTCTCCGCGGGTCGGGGGGAGAAAGTGGTGAGCAGTTCTTC. This encodes CASSLRGSGGESGEQFF.

The chain has TRBV13 and TRBJ2-1, with 11 bases fitting TRBD2. V shed 3 bases, J shed 10 bases, and the junction held 8 bases outside the gene matches. The CDR3 length is 15 residues. Germline V gene data show CDR1 as PRHDT and CDR2 as FYEKMQ (reference sequence). CDR3: CASSLGSGRAREQFF. DNA of the CDR3: TGTGCCAGCAGCTTGGGTAGCGGGAGGGCCAGGGAGCAGTTCTTC.

The chain employs TRBV29-1 and TRBJ2-3, with 7 bases aligning to TRBD1. Per germline, CDR1 SQVTM and CDR2 ANQGSEA. The CDR3 spans 14 residues. V lost 7 bases, J lost 4 bases, and 11 bases stayed unmatched. CDR3 protein: CSALPADRADTQYF. The CDR3 DNA reads TGCAGCGCCCTGCCCGCCGACAGGGCAGATACGCAGTATTTT.

This clone was seen a handful of times. The rearrangement links TRBV6-5 to TRBJ1-4; TRBD1 agrees at 9 bases. This CDR3 spans 15 amino acids. Germline values: CDR1 MNHEY, CDR2 SVGAGI. V gave up 6 bases and J gave up 4 bases; unmatched junction bases: 6. The CDR3, as DNA: TGTGCCAGCAGCCCGGGACAGGGACTTAATGAAAAACTGTTTTTT. This encodes CASSPGQGLNEKLFF.

V usage is TRBV4-3 and J usage is TRBJ1-3; a weak D match, TRBD1 (5 bases). Germline assignment: CDR1 LGHNA and CDR2 YSLEER. The CDR3 has 17 residues. Trimming cost V 1 base and J 0 bases, with 13 bases left between them. The CDR3 is CASSQVAGSFSGNTIYF. The CDR3 region has the DNA TGCGCCAGCAGCCAAGTTGCAGGGTCTTTCTCTGGAAACACCATATATTTT.

This clone was observed a handful of times. This rearrangement joins TRBV7-9 to TRBJ1-5; 7 bases are a match to TRBD1. CDR3 length equals 15 residues. CDR1 is SEHNR, CDR2 FQNEAQ, per germline (reference sequence). Germline trimming cut 5 bases from V and 4 bases from J; bases unmatched to any gene: 8. CDR3 sequence reads: CASSKTGAPNQPQHF. The CDR3 nucleotides are TGTGCCAGCAGCAAAACAGGGGCCCCAAATCAGCCCCAGCATTTT.

This rearrangement joins TRBV6-5 to TRBJ2-3; D is uncertain. The CDR3 is 13 amino acids. The germline CDR1 and CDR2 sequences are MNHEY and SVGAGI. Trimming cost V 6 bases and J 0 bases, with 7 bases left between them. CDR3 DNA: TGTGCCAGCAGGCGCGGAAGCACAGATACGCAGTATTTT. Its protein product is CASRRGSTDTQYF.

Remarks on this clone: A read error may account for a junction end that differs from germline. The V and J genes are TRBV5-6 and TRBJ2-7; 8 nucleotides line up with TRBD1. This CDR3 is built from 12 residues. CDR1 and CDR2 from the germline V gene are SGHDT and YYEEEE. CDR3 bases: TGTGCCAGCAGCTTGGGACAGGGGAATGGGGACTTC. Translation gives CASSLGQGNGDF.

The chain uses TRBV27 and TRBJ2-3; 9 bases map to TRBD2. Germline CDR1 is MNHEY and CDR2 is SMNVEV (reference sequence). The CDR3 runs 15 residues. The ends lost 10 bases at V and 3 bases at J; junction bases unmatched: 11. CDR3 coding DNA: TGTGCCACCTCTTATAGCGGGAGATCTACAGATACGCAGTATTTT. This encodes CATSYSGRSTDTQYF.

In nucleotides, the CDR3 is TGTGCCAGCGGTTACGGCGGGACTAGCGAGGTCTACGAGCAGTACTTC. Amino acid sequence: CASGYGGTSEVYEQYF. The chain has TRBV10-3 and TRBJ2-7; 10 bases are a match to TRBD2. The CDR3 consists of 16 residues. Germline values: CDR1 ENHRY, CDR2 SYGVKD. The junction had 15 bases not matched to a gene; V was cut back by 10 bases and J by 3 bases.

This clone occurred many times. The V call is TRBV6-2 or TRBV6-3, the J call TRBJ2-2; TRBD1 aligns across 7 bases. The CDR3 totals 14 residues. V dropped 2 bases and J dropped 3; count of bases not matched to a gene: 0. Germline loops: CDR1 MNHEY, CDR2 SVGEGT. The CDR3 here is CASSYGTDTGELFF. The CDR3 DNA reads as TGTGCCAGCAGTTACGGGACAGACACCGGGGAGCTGTTTTTT.

The rearrangement links TRBV6-2 or TRBV6-3 to TRBJ2-7, with 7 bases aligning to TRBD2. After removal of 6 bases from V and 0 bases from J, the junction contained 2 bases not matched to a gene. CDR3 length: 13 residues. Germline V gives CDR1 MNHEY, CDR2 SVGEGT. The CDR3 loop is CASRPSGSYEQYF. CDR3 DNA sequence: TGTGCCAGCAGGCCTAGCGGCTCCTACGAGCAGTACTTC.

The table lists this clone with a few counts. The genes are TRBV2 and TRBJ1-1; D is perhaps TRBD1 (6 bases). Germline values: CDR1 SNHLY, CDR2 FYNNEI. V shed 7 bases and J shed 2 bases, with 14 bases lying between them. The CDR3 is made up of 14 amino acids. CDR3 coding DNA: TGTGCCAGCACCGGGACAAGGACTAACACTGAAGCTTTCTTT. Its protein product is CASTGTRTNTEAFF.

CDR3 DNA sequence: TGTGCCAGCAGCCCTGGGGGTCTAGCGGGAGTCGGTGGCACAGATACGCAGTATTTT. Protein product: CASSPGGLAGVGGTDTQYF. This chain joins TRBV5-4 and TRBJ2-3; the match to TRBD2 covers 10 bases. This CDR3 region has 19 residues. Germline CDR1 reads SGHNT; CDR2 reads YYREEE (reference sequence). The V gene end was trimmed by 4 bases and the J gene end by 1 base; junction bases not matched to a gene: 15.

The chain combines TRBV7-9 with TRBJ2-1; D not resolved. This CDR3 spans 19 amino acids. Germline values: CDR1 SEHNR, CDR2 FQNEAQ (reference sequence). V gave up 0 bases and J gave up 1 base, with 19 bases separating them. The CDR3 spells CASSLALNQRVPSYNEQFF. Here the CDR3 DNA reads TGTGCCAGCAGCTTAGCGCTAAACCAGCGCGTCCCTTCCTACAATGAGCAGTTCTTC.

This chain uses TRBV6-4 with TRBJ1-3; D unclear. Germline CDR1 MRHNA, CDR2 SNTAGT. The germline V and J ends were trimmed by 0 bases and 0 bases, with 21 bases remaining between them. This CDR3 spans 20 amino acids. The CDR3 nucleotides read TGTGCCAGCAGTGACTCCCTAGGACCGACGCTTGAGGGCTCTGGAAACACCATATATTTT. It codes for CASSDSLGPTLEGSGNTIYF.

In this sample, this clone turned up once. The chain is built from TRBV2 and TRBJ2-2, with 8 bases aligning to TRBD2. The V and J ends lost 6 bases and 7 bases, in that order; junction bases with no gene match: 4. The V gene's germline CDR1 is SNHLY and CDR2 FYNNEI. CDR3 size: 13 residues. DNA for the CDR3: TGTGCCAGCAGACCCGGGGGGGGCGGGGAGCTGTTTTTT. It translates to CASRPGGGGELFF.

This chain connects TRBV11-2 to TRBJ1-1; perhaps TRBD1 as D (6 bases). V was pared by 5 bases and J by 0 bases, with 13 bases between. Looked up from germline, CDR1 is SGHAT and CDR2 is FQNNGV. The CDR3 consists of 15 residues. CDR3 in DNA: TGTGCCAGCAGCACGCGGGGGGGGCTGAACACTGAAGCTTTCTTT. Translating it yields CASSTRGGLNTEAFF.

This clone was recorded once. As DNA, the CDR3 is TGCGCCAGCAGCTTGTGGCGACAGCAAGAGACCCAGTACTTC. Translation gives CASSLWRQQETQYF. The chain uses TRBV5-1 and TRBJ2-5; TRBD1 might be the D (5 bases). CDR1 SGHRS and CDR2 YFSETQ come from the germline V gene. The V gene lost 1 base and the J gene lost 2 bases, with 9 bases spanning the gap. There are 14 residues in the CDR3.

In this sample, this clone turned up a few times. CDR3 bases: TGCGCCAGCAGCTTGGAGCGGGGCGGCACTGAAGCTTTCTTT. Translated, it gives CASSLERGGTEAFF. The chain couples TRBV5-1 to TRBJ1-1; a weak D match, TRBD1 (5 bases). The germline V gene has CDR1 SGHRS and CDR2 YFSETQ. This CDR3 has 14 amino acids. The germline V and J ends were trimmed by 0 bases and 4 bases, with 10 bases remaining between them.